This entry features one T cell receptor beta chain sequence. These data are taken from a study of cytomegalovirus exposure and HLA in healthy donors. 60 Vbeta and 13 Jbeta primers were used in PCR. Clones were sequenced by immunoSEQ multiplex PCR, and TCRdb holds only the in-frame ones, with some missing. Counted here are about 150,000 clones, around four fifths occurring once; the ten biggest clones make up 3% to 3.5%. Germline CDR1 SGHTA, CDR2 FQGNSA. This CDR3 region has 14 residues. The V end was cut by 5 bases, the J end by 5 bases, with 14 bases between. The genes are TRBV7-2 and TRBJ2-3, with D possibly matching TRBD1 (5 bases). The sequence came from a male donor in good health and CMV-seronegative. Material for sequencing was PBMCs. CDR3 region: CASSPGSGIDTQYF. The CDR3, as DNA: TGTGCCAGCAGCCCAGGGTCCGGAATAGATACGCAGTATTTT.